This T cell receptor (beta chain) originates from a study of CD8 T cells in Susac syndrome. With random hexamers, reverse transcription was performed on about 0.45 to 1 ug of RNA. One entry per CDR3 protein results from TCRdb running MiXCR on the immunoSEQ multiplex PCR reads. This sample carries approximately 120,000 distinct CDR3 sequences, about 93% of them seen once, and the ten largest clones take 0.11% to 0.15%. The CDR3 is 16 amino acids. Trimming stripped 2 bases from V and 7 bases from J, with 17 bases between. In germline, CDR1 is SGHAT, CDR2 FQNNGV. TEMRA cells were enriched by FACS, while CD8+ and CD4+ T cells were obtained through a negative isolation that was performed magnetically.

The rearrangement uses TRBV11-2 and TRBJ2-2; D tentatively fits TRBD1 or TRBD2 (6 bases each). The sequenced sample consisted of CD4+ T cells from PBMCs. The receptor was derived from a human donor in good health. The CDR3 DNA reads TGTGCCAGCAGCTTATCCAGCTCGGGGGCTGTCGGGGAGCTGTTTTTT. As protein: CASSLSSSGAVGELFF.